The 2 T cell receptor beta chains reported below all come from one sample, sequenced in a study of T cell repertoires in cytomegalovirus infection. These receptors have no identified antigens. TCRdb independently ran MiXCR on the reads; one entry per CDR3 protein. The repertoire consists of hundreds of thousands of distinct CDR3 sequences, with roughly 29% occurring once and the leading ten covering 20%. The input for sequencing was cultured PBMCs, taken from culture after CMV antigen stimulation. These receptors were obtained from a human donor in good health (CMV status not recorded). Some clones in this sample may be carry-over from other donors' samples.

DNA for the CDR3: TGTGCCAGCAGCTTTCGTGACCGGAAACAGGGGGCCCAGACTGAAGCTTTCTTT. Amino acid sequence: CASSFRDRKQGAQTEAFF. The chain employs TRBV7-8 and TRBJ1-1; 9 nucleotides align to TRBD1. Germline V lookup: CDR1 SGHVS, CDR2 FQNEAQ. The CDR3 is made up of 18 amino acids. V dropped 3 bases and J dropped 5; count of bases not matched to a gene: 16.

This clonotype showed up many times. The J gene is TRBJ1-5, the V gene TRBV23-1, with D uncertain. TRBV23-1 is marked as an open reading frame, function uncertain. This CDR3 is built from 17 residues. Trimming shortened V by 5 bases and J by 2 bases, and 19 bases separated the two germline ends. CDR3 amino acids: CASSAYPGPWGNQPQHF. In nucleotides, the CDR3 is TGCGCCAGCAGTGCGTATCCGGGCCCTTGGGGCAATCAGCCCCAGCATTTT.